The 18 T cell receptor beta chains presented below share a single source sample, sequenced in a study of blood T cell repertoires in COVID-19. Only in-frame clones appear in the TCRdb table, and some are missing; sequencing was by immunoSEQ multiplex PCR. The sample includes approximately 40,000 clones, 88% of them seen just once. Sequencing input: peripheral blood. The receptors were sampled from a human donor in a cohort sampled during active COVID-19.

In DNA, the CDR3 is TGTGCCAGCAGATCAGACGACAGGGCGGGCACTGAAGCTTTCTTT. Protein sequence: CASRSDDRAGTEAFF. This rearrangement joins TRBV5-4 to TRBJ1-1; TRBD1 agrees at 7 bases. The V gene's germline CDR1 is SGHNT and CDR2 YYREEE (reference sequence). The CDR3 contains 15 residues. Trimming removed 5 bases from V and 4 bases from J; junction bases left unmatched: 11.

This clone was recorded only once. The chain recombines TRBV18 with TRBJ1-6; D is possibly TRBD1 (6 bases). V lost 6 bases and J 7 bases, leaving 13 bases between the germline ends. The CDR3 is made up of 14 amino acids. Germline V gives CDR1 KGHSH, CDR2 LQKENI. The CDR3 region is CASSPKGVNSPLHF. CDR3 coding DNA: TGTGCCAGCTCCCCCAAGGGGGTGAATTCACCCCTCCACTTT.

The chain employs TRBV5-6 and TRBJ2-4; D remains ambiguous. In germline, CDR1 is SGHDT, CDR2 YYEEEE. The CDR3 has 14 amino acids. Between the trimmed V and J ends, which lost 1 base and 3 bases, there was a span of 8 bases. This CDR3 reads CASSLWQYKNIQYF. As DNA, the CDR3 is TGTGCCAGCAGCTTGTGGCAGTACAAAAACATTCAGTACTTC.

CDR3 residues: CASIDYREANVLTF. Written as DNA, the CDR3 is TGTGCCAGCATAGATTATCGGGAGGCCAACGTCCTGACTTTC. V is TRBV7-9 and J is TRBJ2-6; maybe TRBD2 (5 bases). Germline CDR1 and CDR2: SEHNR and FQNEAQ (reference sequence). The CDR3 loop spans 14 amino acids. Deletions cut 7 bases from V and 6 bases from J, with 13 bases between.

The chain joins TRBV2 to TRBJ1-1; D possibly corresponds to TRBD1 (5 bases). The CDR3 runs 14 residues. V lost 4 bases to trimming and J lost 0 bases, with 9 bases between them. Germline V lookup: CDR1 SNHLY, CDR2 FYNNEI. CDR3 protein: CASSVKQVNTEAFF. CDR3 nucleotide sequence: TGTGCCAGCAGTGTGAAACAGGTGAACACTGAAGCTTTCTTT.

CDR3 in DNA: TGTGCCAGCAAGGGCAGGGCCCACGAGCAGTACTTC. Translating gives CASKGRAHEQYF. The gene calls are TRBV13 and TRBJ2-7, with D perhaps matching TRBD1 (5 bases). The V and J ends lost 7 bases and 5 bases respectively, with 12 bases between them. CDR1 and CDR2 (germline): PRHDT, FYEKMQ (reference sequence). The CDR3 extends over 12 amino acids.

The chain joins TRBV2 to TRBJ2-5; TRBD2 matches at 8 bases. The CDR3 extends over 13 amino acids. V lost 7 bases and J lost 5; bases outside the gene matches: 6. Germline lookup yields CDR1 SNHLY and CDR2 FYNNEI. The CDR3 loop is CASKREYSETQYF. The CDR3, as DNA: TGTGCCAGCAAGCGGGAGTACTCGGAGACCCAGTACTTC.

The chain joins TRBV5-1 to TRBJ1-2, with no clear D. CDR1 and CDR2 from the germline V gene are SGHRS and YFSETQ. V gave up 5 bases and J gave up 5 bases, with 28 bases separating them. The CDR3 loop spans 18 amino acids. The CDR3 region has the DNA TGCGCCAGCAGGCCTCGGGGAGCTTATATAACCAATGATTATGGCTACACCTTC. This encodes CASRPRGAYITNDYGYTF. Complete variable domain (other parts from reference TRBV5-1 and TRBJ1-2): KAGVTQTPRYLIKTRGQQVTLSCSPISGHRSVSWYQQTPGQGLQFLFEYFSETQRNKGNFPGRFSGRQFSNSRSEMNVSTLELGDSALYLCASRPRGAYITNDYGYTFGSGTRLTVV.

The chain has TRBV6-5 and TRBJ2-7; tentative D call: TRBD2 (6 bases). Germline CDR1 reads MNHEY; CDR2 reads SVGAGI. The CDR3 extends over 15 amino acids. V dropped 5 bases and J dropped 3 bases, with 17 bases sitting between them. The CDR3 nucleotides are TGTGCCAGCAGTAAGGTGACTAGGGACGGCTACGAGCAGTACTTC. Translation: CASSKVTRDGYEQYF.

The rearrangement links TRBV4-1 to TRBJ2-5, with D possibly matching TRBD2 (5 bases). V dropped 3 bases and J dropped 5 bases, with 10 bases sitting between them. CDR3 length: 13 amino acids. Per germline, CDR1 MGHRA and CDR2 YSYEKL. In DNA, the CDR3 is TGCGCCAGCAGCCACACAACGGGGGAGACCCAGTACTTC. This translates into CASSHTTGETQYF.

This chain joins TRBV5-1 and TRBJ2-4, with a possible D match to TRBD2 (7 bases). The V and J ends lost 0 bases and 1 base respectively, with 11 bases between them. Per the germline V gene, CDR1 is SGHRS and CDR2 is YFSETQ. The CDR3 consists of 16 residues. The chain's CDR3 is CASSLAGGRAKNIQYF. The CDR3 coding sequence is TGCGCCAGCAGCTTGGCGGGGGGCCGGGCCAAAAACATTCAGTACTTC.

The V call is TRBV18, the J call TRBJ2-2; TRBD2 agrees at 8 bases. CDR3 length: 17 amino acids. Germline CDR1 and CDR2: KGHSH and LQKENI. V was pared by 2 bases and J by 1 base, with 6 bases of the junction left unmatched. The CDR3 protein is CASSPYGGGLNTGELFF. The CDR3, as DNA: TGTGCCAGCTCACCATACGGCGGGGGGCTGAACACCGGGGAGCTGTTTTTT.

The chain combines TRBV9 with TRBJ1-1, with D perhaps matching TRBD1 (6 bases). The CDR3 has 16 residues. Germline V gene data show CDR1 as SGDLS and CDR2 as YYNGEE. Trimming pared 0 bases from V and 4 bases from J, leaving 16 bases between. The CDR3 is CASSVASRGPGTEAFF. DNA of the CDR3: TGTGCCAGCAGCGTAGCCTCCAGGGGTCCGGGCACTGAAGCTTTCTTT.

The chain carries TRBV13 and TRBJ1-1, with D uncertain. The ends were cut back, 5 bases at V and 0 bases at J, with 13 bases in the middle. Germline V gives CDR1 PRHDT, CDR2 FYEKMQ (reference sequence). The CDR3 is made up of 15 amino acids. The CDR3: CASSRRSGVNTEAFF. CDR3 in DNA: TGTGCCAGCAGCCGGAGGTCAGGTGTGAACACTGAAGCTTTCTTT.

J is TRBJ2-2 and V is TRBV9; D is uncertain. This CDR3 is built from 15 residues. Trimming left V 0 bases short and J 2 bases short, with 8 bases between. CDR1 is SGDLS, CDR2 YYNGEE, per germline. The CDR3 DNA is TGTGCCAGCAGCGTAGCCCAGATTAACACCGGGGAGCTGTTTTTT. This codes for CASSVAQINTGELFF.

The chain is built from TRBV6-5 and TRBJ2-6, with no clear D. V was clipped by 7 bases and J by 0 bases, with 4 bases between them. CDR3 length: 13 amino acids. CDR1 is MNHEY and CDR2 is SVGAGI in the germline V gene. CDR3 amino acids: CASTDSGANVLTF. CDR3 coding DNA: TGTGCCAGCACAGACTCTGGGGCCAACGTCCTGACTTTC.

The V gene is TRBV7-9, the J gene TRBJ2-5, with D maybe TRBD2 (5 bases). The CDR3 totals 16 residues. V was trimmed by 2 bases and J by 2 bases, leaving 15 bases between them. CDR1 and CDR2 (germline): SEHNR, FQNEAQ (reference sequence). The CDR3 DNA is TGTGCCAGCAGCTTATTTACGGGGATCCTACAAGAGACCCAGTACTTC. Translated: CASSLFTGILQETQYF.

CDR3 in amino acids: CASSQPEKGLQEQFF. CDR3 in DNA: TGCGCCAGCAGCCAACCGGAAAAGGGACTTCAAGAGCAGTTCTTC. This rearrangement joins TRBV5-1 to TRBJ2-1; D might be TRBD2 (6 bases). Trimming removed 4 bases at V and 10 bases at J, with 21 bases between. CDR1 is SGHRS and CDR2 is YFSETQ in the germline V gene. CDR3 length: 15 residues.